The 21 T cell receptor beta chains reported below all come from one sample, sequenced in a study of T cell repertoires in cytomegalovirus infection. For these receptors, no antigen is known. TCRdb independently ran MiXCR on the reads; one entry per CDR3 protein. The sample has approximately 990,000 distinct CDR3 sequences, less than 40% seen once; the top ten hold 11% to 15%. Sequenced here: cultured CD8+ T cells from PBMCs, sampled from culture after CMV antigen stimulation. All receptors come from a human donor in good health (CMV status not recorded). Some clones in this sample may be carry-over from other donors' samples.

This clonotype was seen more than once but under ten times. V and J are TRBV6-2 or TRBV6-3 and TRBJ2-7, with a possible D match to TRBD1 (6 bases). CDR1 and CDR2 from the germline V gene are MNHEY and SVGEGT. V lost 2 bases and J 6 bases, leaving 14 bases between the germline ends. The CDR3 is 14 amino acids. CDR3 residues: CASSYRHVRGEQYV. As DNA, the CDR3 is TGTGCCAGCAGTTACCGTCATGTCAGGGGCGAGCAGTACGTC.

This clonotype was found a few times. The V call is TRBV12-3 or TRBV12-4, the J call TRBJ1-1; D remains unclear. Between the trimmed V and J ends, which lost 6 bases and 10 bases, there was a span of 15 bases. This CDR3 has 12 amino acids. This CDR3 reads CASRDGPRTAFF. The CDR3 DNA is TGTGCCAGCAGGGATGGACCCCGCACAGCTTTCTTT.

The chain recombines TRBV5-1 with TRBJ2-1; unclear D gene. This CDR3 is built from 14 residues. CDR1 is SGHRS and CDR2 is YFSETQ in the germline V gene. The ends were cut back, 5 bases at V and 6 bases at J, with 15 bases in the middle. The CDR3 coding sequence is TGCGCCAGCAGATGGACGAGAAACCTCAATGAGCAGTTCTTC. Translation gives CASRWTRNLNEQFF.

A few counts support this clonotype. The chain joins TRBV2 to TRBJ2-3, with 8 bases matching TRBD2. This CDR3 has 17 residues. CDR1 and CDR2 from the germline V gene are SNHLY and FYNNEI. The V and J ends lost 7 bases and 0 bases, in that order; junction bases with no gene match: 12. CDR3: CASILRGGGTSTDTQYF. The CDR3, as DNA: TGTGCCAGCATTCTCCGGGGCGGGGGGACTAGCACAGATACGCAGTATTTT.

This clonotype has only a few counts. This chain joins TRBV4-1 and TRBJ1-6; tentative D call: TRBD1 (5 bases). This CDR3 is built from 15 residues. V was trimmed by 1 base and J by 12 bases, leaving 16 bases between them. CDR1 is MGHRA and CDR2 is YSYEKL in the germline V gene. The CDR3 loop is CASSQGRARTLPLHF. The DNA of the CDR3 is TGCGCCAGCAGCCAAGGCAGGGCGCGAACCCTACCCCTCCACTTT.

This chain connects TRBV2 to TRBJ2-2; D gene ambiguous. Trimming cost V 2 bases and J 6 bases, with 19 bases left between them. CDR1 SNHLY and CDR2 FYNNEI come from the germline V gene. The CDR3 loop spans 17 amino acids. The CDR3 region is CASSERAALTNAGELFF. The CDR3 region has the DNA TGTGCCAGCAGTGAACGTGCGGCCCTTACCAACGCCGGGGAGCTGTTTTTT.

The genes are TRBV27 and TRBJ1-4; D might be TRBD1 (5 bases). The germline CDR1 and CDR2 sequences are MNHEY and SMNVEV (reference sequence). The CDR3 has 17 residues. The germline V and J ends were trimmed by 2 bases and 10 bases, with 23 bases remaining between them. The DNA of the CDR3 is TGTGCCAGCAGTTTACTTGCGTCCAGGGATAACTTCGGAAAACTGTTTTTT. Its protein is CASSLLASRDNFGKLFF.

The chain recombines TRBV7-4 with TRBJ2-1; D unclear. CDR3 length: 12 amino acids. The V and J ends lost 2 bases and 10 bases respectively, with 9 bases between them. The V gene's germline CDR1 is SGHVT and CDR2 SQSDAQ. CDR3 amino acids: CASSLYDPEQFF. The CDR3 region has the DNA TGTGCCAGCAGCTTATATGACCCGGAGCAGTTCTTC.

At least ten counts were recorded for this clonotype. The J gene is TRBJ1-2, the V gene TRBV12-3 or TRBV12-4, with 7 bases lining up with TRBD1. V lost 10 bases to trimming and J lost 4 bases; unmatched junction nucleotides: 9. This CDR3 comprises 13 residues. CDR3 DNA: TGTGCCACCCCAGGGGGTTGGCTCTATGGCTACACCTTC. Amino acid sequence: CATPGGWLYGYTF.

The rearrangement joins TRBV27 to TRBJ2-3; TRBD1 aligns across 9 bases. The V and J ends lost 5 bases and 7 bases, in that order; junction bases with no gene match: 16. The length of the CDR3 is 17 residues. Germline CDR1 is MNHEY and CDR2 is SMNVEV (reference sequence). CDR3: CASSTTGGGGPGNTQYF. The CDR3 DNA follows: TGTGCCAGCAGTACTACAGGGGGCGGGGGCCCGGGGAATACGCAGTATTTT.

CDR3 nucleotides: TGTGCCAGCAGCCTCCTCTCCTTGACAGGGGAGAACACTGAAGCTTTCTTT. Its translation: CASSLLSLTGENTEAFF. This sequence joins TRBV5-6 and TRBJ1-1; 8 bases map to TRBD1. This CDR3 has 17 residues. Trimming took 4 bases from V and 1 from J; bases not matched to a gene: 12. Germline V gives CDR1 SGHDT, CDR2 YYEEEE.

The rearrangement links TRBV10-3 to TRBJ2-1; 8 bases agree with TRBD1. The CDR3 is made up of 15 amino acids. Trimming cost V 2 bases and J 7 bases; bases outside gene matches: 7. Germline-derived CDR1 and CDR2 are ENHRY and SYGVKD. CDR3 region: CAISEPDRAPNEQFF. CDR3 DNA sequence: TGTGCCATCAGTGAGCCGGACAGGGCCCCTAATGAGCAGTTCTTC.

Worth noting for this clonotype: A read error may produce the germline difference seen at one junction end. The chain recombines TRBV29-1 with TRBJ1-1, with TRBD1 as a possible D gene (5 bases). Germline lookup yields CDR1 SQVTM and CDR2 ANQGSEA. This CDR3 is built from 13 residues. The CDR3 is CSAEGGDYTEAFF. The CDR3 DNA reads as TGCAGCGCTGAAGGAGGGGACTACACTGAAGCTTTCTTT.

This clonotype appeared a single time. This chain links TRBV12-3 or TRBV12-4 with TRBJ2-1; 12 nucleotides match TRBD2. The trim removed 5 bases at V and 8 bases at J, leaving 4 bases unmatched. This CDR3 is built from 14 residues. The CDR3 DNA sequence: TGTGCCAGCAGTCCGCTAGCGGGGGGGGATGAGCAGTTCTTC. Translated, it gives CASSPLAGGDEQFF.

The chain links TRBV13 to TRBJ2-7; 12 bases are shared with TRBD2. This CDR3 is 16 amino acids long. V shed 5 bases, J shed 2 bases, and the junction held 7 bases outside the gene matches. The germline gives CDR1 PRHDT, CDR2 FYEKMQ (reference sequence). The chain's CDR3 is CASSPRTSGEPYEQYV. The CDR3 coding sequence is TGTGCCAGCAGCCCCCGGACTAGCGGGGAACCCTACGAGCAGTACGTC.

The chain couples TRBV12-3 or TRBV12-4 to TRBJ2-7; the match to TRBD1 covers 8 bases. The V segment lost 4 bases and the J segment 3 bases; nucleotides outside the gene matches: 5. The CDR3 spans 14 residues. The CDR3 DNA follows: TGTGCCAGCAGTTCCGGACAGGGCCTCTACGAGCAGTACTTC. It translates to CASSSGQGLYEQYF.

This clonotype has only a few counts. The chain carries TRBV4-3 and TRBJ2-2; 8 bases line up with TRBD2. V was clipped by 3 bases and J by 0 bases; unmatched bases: 9. Per the germline V gene, CDR1 is LGHNA and CDR2 is YSLEER. CDR3 length equals 18 residues. The CDR3 DNA follows: TGCGCCAGCAGCCAGGGCATTGATAGCGGGGCGAACACCGGGGAGCTGTTTTTT. This sequence encodes CASSQGIDSGANTGELFF.

This clonotype was seen only a few times. V and J are TRBV4-1 and TRBJ1-1, with D unresolved. This CDR3 is 16 amino acids long. Germline CDR1 is MGHRA and CDR2 is YSYEKL. Trimming left V 2 bases short and J 1 base short, with 14 bases between. The CDR3 DNA sequence: TGCGCCAGCAGCCAATATACGGCAGCCCAGAACACTGAAGCTTTCTTT. Its protein product is CASSQYTAAQNTEAFF.

This chain joins TRBV2 and TRBJ1-1; D is undetermined. The CDR3 is 12 residues long. Germline V lookup: CDR1 SNHLY, CDR2 FYNNEI. Trimming stripped 4 bases from V and 4 bases from J, with 7 bases between. CDR3 residues: CASSGKGTEAFF. The CDR3 bases are TGTGCCAGCAGTGGGAAAGGCACTGAAGCTTTCTTT.

The sample holds many counts of this clonotype. This chain links TRBV28 with TRBJ1-5; D is uncertain. V was shortened by 4 bases and J by 4 bases, with 5 bases between the two germline ends. CDR3 length: 12 amino acids. Germline V gene lookup returns CDR1 MDHEN and CDR2 SYDVKM. The CDR3 loop reads CASSSQNQPQHF. For the CDR3, the DNA is TGTGCCAGCAGTTCCCAGAATCAGCCCCAGCATTTT. Drawing the rest from reference TRBV28 and TRBJ1-5, the complete variable domain is DVKVTQSSRYLVKRTGEKVFLECVQDMDHENMFWYRQDPGLGLRLIYFSYDVKMKEKGDIPEGYSVSREKKERFSLILESASTNQTSMYLCASSSQNQPQHFGDGTRLSIL.

This clonotype came up many times. This sequence joins TRBV7-9 and TRBJ2-7; perhaps D is TRBD1 or TRBD2 (7 bases each). The CDR3 extends over 13 amino acids. V was cut by 5 bases and J by 6 bases, with 14 bases left in between. Germline CDR1 is SEHNR and CDR2 is FQNEAQ (reference sequence). The CDR3 loop is CASSPGRGGEQYF. The CDR3 DNA sequence: TGTGCCAGCAGCCCCGGCAGGGGGGGCGAGCAGTACTTC.